Given below is one T cell receptor beta chain in context. This entry comes from a study of human T cells and chemical hapten exposure. Across the study: A roughly 2 cm by roughly 2 cm inner upper arm patch received 2% DPC for sensitization.

Germline CDR1 and CDR2: SGHTA and FQGNSA. The CDR3 is made up of 16 amino acids. Trimming left V 2 bases short and J 4 bases short, with 16 bases between. Documented time point: patch test 3, about 24 weeks after DPC sensitization. Treatment reported: therapeutic diphenylcyclopropenone sensitization with weekly scalp DPC. Blood sampling occurred before each patch-test application. Via MiXCR, TCRdb re-called the RACE reads, giving one row per CDR3 protein. The repertoire holds some 170,000 distinct CDR3 sequences, with about 27% as singletons. Specimen: whole blood, collected in connection with sensitization to the hapten diphenylcyclopropenone (DPC). This rearrangement joins TRBV7-2 to TRBJ2-3, with D tentatively TRBD2 (6 bases). This clonotype was obtained from a woman in her late teens or twenties with alopecia areata. Some clones in this sample may be carry-over from other donors' samples. The CDR3 DNA reads TGTGCCAGCAGCTTAAGGGGCTGGGGGGAGGCAGATACGCAGTATTTT. The encoded protein is CASSLRGWGEADTQYF.